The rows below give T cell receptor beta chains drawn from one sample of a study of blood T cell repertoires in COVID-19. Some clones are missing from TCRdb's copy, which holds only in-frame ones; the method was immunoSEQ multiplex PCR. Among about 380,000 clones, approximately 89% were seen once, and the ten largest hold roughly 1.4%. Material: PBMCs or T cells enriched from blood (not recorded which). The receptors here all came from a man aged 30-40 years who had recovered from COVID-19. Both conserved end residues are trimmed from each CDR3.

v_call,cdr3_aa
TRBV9,ASSDRVLGYT
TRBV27,ASSSSGTPLH
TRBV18,ASVPGTGDTEAF
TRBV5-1,ASSPSAGGEQY
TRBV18,ASSPGTPAEIYGYT
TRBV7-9,ASGDRDGYT
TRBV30,AFGLLNEKLF
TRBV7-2,ASSLAWSQFGTDTQY
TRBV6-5,ASSFGGNYGYT
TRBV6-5,ASSYSKLKSGNTIY
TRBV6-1,ASSEDLGPGNTIY
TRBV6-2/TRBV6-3,ASSYSRTRGLDGYT
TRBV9,ASSVDGGTGGLTEAF
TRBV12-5,ASVTSGGPLETQY
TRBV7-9,ASSSSPGTGVHSNQPQH
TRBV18,ASSQSRGNSPLH
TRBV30,AWRHIGGFNGNTIY
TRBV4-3,ASGQGEGYT
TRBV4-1,ASSPPYRGNRNEQF
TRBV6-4,ASSETGEANQPQH
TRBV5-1,ASSPGTGGEKLF
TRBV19,ASSSQGTAYNSPLH
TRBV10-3,AISDEERNEKLF
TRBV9,ASSQSPTGPNSPLH
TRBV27,ASSFSGLSTDTQY
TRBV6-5,ASSYTNFPNQPQH
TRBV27,ASSLGRGNEQF
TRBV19,ASNDRGQHDGELF
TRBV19,ASGDRGQDTEAF
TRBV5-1,ASSFRYGGSYNEQF
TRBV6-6,ASSYFGRQLYNEQF
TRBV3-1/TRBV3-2,ASSLDRGDGYT
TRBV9,ASSPHPYSRSDSPLH
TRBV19,ADTGAQY
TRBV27,ASRSGTGTNYGYT
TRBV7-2,ASSFSAASYNEQF
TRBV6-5,ASKGQGDYEQY
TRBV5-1,ASSLTGDFSGNTIY
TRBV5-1,ASSLGTANTEAF
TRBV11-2,ASSSRGRVYEQY